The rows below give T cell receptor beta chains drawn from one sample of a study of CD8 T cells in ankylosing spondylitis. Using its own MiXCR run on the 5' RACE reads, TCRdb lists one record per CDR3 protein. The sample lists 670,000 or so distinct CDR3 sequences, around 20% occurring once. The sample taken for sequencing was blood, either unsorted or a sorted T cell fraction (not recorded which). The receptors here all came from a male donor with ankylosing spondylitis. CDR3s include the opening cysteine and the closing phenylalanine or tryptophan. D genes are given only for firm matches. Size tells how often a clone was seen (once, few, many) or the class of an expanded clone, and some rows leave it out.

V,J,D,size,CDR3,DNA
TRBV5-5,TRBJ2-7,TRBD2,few,CASSRGPTSGSYEQYF,TGTGCCAGCAGCCGGGGTCCGACTAGCGGGTCCTACGAGCAGTACTTC
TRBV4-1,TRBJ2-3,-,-,CASSQEETDTQYF,TGCGCCAGCAGCCAAGAAGAGACAGATACGCAGTATTTT
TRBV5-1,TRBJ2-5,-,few,CASSLEFETQYF,TGCGCCAGCAGCTTGGAGTTTGAGACCCAGTACTTC
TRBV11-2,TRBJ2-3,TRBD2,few,CASSPGLAGGPRTDTQYF,TGTGCCAGCAGCCCAGGACTAGCGGGGGGGCCGCGCACAGATACGCAGTATTTT
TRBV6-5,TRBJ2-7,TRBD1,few,CASSYGGQGGLSEQYF,TGTGCCAGCAGTTACGGCGGACAGGGAGGTTTGAGTGAGCAGTACTTC
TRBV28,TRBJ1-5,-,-,CASSPGPTNQPQHF,TGTGCCAGCAGCCCGGGACCGACAAATCAGCCCCAGCATTTT
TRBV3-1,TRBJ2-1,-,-,CASSQGWGEQFF,TGTGCCAGCAGCCAAGGGTGGGGTGAGCAGTTCTTC
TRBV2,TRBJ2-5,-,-,CASSDQGPETQYF,TGTGCCAGCAGTGATCAGGGCCCAGAGACCCAGTACTTC
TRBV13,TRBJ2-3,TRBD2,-,CASSISSGRPTDTQYF,TGTGCCAGCAGCATAAGTAGCGGGAGGCCCACAGATACGCAGTATTTT
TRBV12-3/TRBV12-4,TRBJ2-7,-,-,CASSLSAQPPYEQYF,TGTGCCAGCAGTTTATCGGCTCAGCCCCCCTACGAGCAGTACTTC
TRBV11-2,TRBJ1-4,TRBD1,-,CASRGQGSEKLFF,TGTGCCAGCCGGGGACAGGGAAGTGAAAAACTGTTTTTT
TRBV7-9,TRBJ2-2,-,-,CASSLASTTGELFF,TGTGCCAGCAGCTTAGCGTCAACAACCGGGGAGCTGTTTTTT
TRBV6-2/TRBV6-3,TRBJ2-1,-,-,CASSYRPLGSRTRHDEQFF,TGTGCCAGCAGTTACAGGCCCCTCGGAAGCCGAACTCGACATGATGAGCAGTTCTTC
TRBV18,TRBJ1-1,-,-,CASSPLMRVEAFF,TGTGCCAGCTCACCACTAATGAGGGTTGAGGCTTTCTTT
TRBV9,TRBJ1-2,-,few,CASSVVDSSYGYTF,TGTGCCAGCAGCGTGGTCGACAGCAGTTATGGCTACACCTTC
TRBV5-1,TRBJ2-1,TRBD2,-,CASRGGTVNNEQFF,TGCGCCAGCAGGGGGGGGACCGTGAACAATGAGCAGTTCTTC
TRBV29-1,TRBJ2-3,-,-,CSGTKLGTDTQYF,TGCAGCGGCACAAAGCTGGGGACAGATACGCAGTATTTT
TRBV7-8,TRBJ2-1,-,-,CASSFAGVYNEQFF,TGTGCCAGCAGCTTTGCCGGAGTCTACAATGAGCAGTTCTTC
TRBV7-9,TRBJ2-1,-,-,CASSLTRYEQFF,TGTGCCAGCAGCTTAACCCGTTATGAGCAGTTCTTC
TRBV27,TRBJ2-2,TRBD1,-,CASSFRGGQGATGELFF,TGTGCCAGCAGTTTCAGGGGAGGACAGGGGGCCACCGGGGAGCTGTTTTTT
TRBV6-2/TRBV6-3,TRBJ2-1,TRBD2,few,CASSLHPGLASSNEQFF,TGTGCCAGCAGCCTTCACCCGGGACTAGCCTCCTCCAATGAGCAGTTCTTC
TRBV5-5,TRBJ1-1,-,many,CASSFFPTEAFF,TGTGCCAGCAGTTTTTTTCCCACTGAAGCTTTCTTT
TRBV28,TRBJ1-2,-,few,CASKVRAWRDGYTF,TGTGCCAGCAAAGTCCGGGCCTGGAGAGATGGCTACACCTTC
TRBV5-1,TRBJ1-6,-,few,CASSKRRDIFGMAPLHF,TGCGCCAGCAGCAAACGGCGCGACATTTTCGGGATGGCACCCCTCCACTTT
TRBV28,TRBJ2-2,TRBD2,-,CASSTRHQTSGANTGELFF,TGTGCCAGCAGTACCCGCCACCAAACTAGCGGGGCGAACACCGGGGAGCTGTTTTTT
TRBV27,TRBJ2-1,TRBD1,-,CASSFDETGGSNEQFF,TGTGCCAGCAGTTTTGATGAGACAGGGGGGTCCAATGAGCAGTTCTTC
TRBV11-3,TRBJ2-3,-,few,CASSLDPVLVYF,TGTGCCAGCAGCTTAGATCCGGTTTTGGTGTATTTT
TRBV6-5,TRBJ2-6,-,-,CASSYSRQRKGSGANVLTF,TGTGCCAGCAGTTACTCGCGCCAGAGGAAGGGCTCTGGGGCCAACGTCCTGACTTTC
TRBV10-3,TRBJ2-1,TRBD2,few,CAISDPSGRVSSYNEQFF,TGTGCCATCAGTGATCCTAGCGGGAGGGTGAGCTCCTACAATGAGCAGTTCTTC
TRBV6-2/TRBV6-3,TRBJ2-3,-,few,CASNRGNTDTQYF,TGTGCCAGCAATCGGGGAAACACAGATACGCAGTATTTT
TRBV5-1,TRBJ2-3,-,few,CASRDPPTDTQYF,TGCGCCAGCCGGGACCCACCCACAGATACGCAGTATTTT
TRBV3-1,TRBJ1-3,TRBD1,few,CASRTGDNLSGNTIYF,TGTGCCAGCAGGACAGGGGACAATCTCTCTGGAAACACCATATATTTT